This T cell receptor (beta chain) was observed in a study of blood T cell repertoires in COVID-19. Study background: Acute and convalescent COVID-19 specimens originated in the United States, Italy and Spain. Sample material is recorded as cDNA or gDNA derived from T cells, B-cell-depleted T cells, or PBMCs.

V lost 8 bases, J lost 6 bases, and 15 bases stayed unmatched. The CDR3 loop spans 16 amino acids. Germline V CDR1 and CDR2: MNHEY, SMNVEV (reference sequence). Study processing details: Amplification from reference gene primers served as the basis for estimated nucleated cell counts. Method: immunoSEQ multiplex PCR; TCRdb's copy keeps in-frame clones and lacks some. From that table come the V and J calls and clone size; the DNA was used to work out D and trimming. The sample records approximately 90,000 clones, 85% being singletons. A few counts support this clone. The chain recombines TRBV27 with TRBJ2-1, with 8 nucleotides matching TRBD2. Sequences were obtained from peripheral blood. This TCR derives from a man older than 75 with acute or convalescent COVID-19. The chain's CDR3 is CASSTSGTRYINEQFF. As DNA, the CDR3 is TGTGCCAGCTCAACCAGCGGGACTAGATATATCAATGAGCAGTTCTTC.